Sequencing of this T cell receptor beta chain was carried out in a study of beta chain features in type 1 diabetes. The table lists this clone with a few counts. Reverse transcribing all isolated RNA meant expressed TCRB transcripts were sequenced. Data came from immunoSEQ multiplex PCR; TCRdb stores just in-frame clones and leaves some out. Of 120,000 to 150,000 clones listed, less than 10% were seen once; the top ten hold 0.65%. The TCR sequence derives from a woman in her thirties or forties in good health. The sample consisted of central memory CD4+ T cells from blood.

The CDR3 sequence is CASSRTNHTGAGYTF. The CDR3 bases are TGCGCCAGCAGTCGCACTAACCATACAGGTGCAGGCTACACCTTC. The V gene is TRBV23-1, the J gene TRBJ1-2; tentative D call: TRBD1 (5 bases). TRBV23-1 is treated as an ORF (open reading frame) with a function not yet certain. This CDR3 is built from 15 residues. Trimming shortened V by 4 bases and J by 8 bases, and 20 bases separated the two germline ends.